The text below deals with one T cell receptor beta chain. TCRdb's table, derived via immunoSEQ multiplex PCR, lists solely in-frame clones and lacks some. The data hold about 160,000 clones, with over 70% observed a single time. The CDR3 spans 16 residues. Germline V CDR1 and CDR2: SGHAT, FQNNGV. The germline V and J ends were trimmed by 0 bases and 2 bases, with 11 bases remaining between them. This entry is derived from a study of blood T cell repertoires in COVID-19. Sample: peripheral blood. This clonotype was sampled from a woman of 80 years or more with active or convalescent COVID-19. The rearrangement uses TRBV11-2 and TRBJ2-1; possibly TRBD2 for D (5 bases). The CDR3 region is CASSLDGSIAYNEQFF. CDR3 DNA sequence: TGTGCCAGCAGCTTAGATGGGAGTATAGCCTACAATGAGCAGTTCTTC.